This TCR beta chain was identified during a study of radiotherapy plus CTLA-4 blockade in lung cancer. CDR3 size: 13 residues. Trimming stripped 10 bases from V and 5 bases from J, with 17 bases between. Germline V lookup: CDR1 SNHLY, CDR2 FYNNEI. This table comes from immunoSEQ multiplex PCR, and its TCRdb copy is limited to in-frame clones, with some not included. Among tens of thousands of clones listed, 65% to 85% were seen once. The input for sequencing was peripheral blood, taken from a patient treated with radiotherapy plus ipilimumab. V and J are TRBV2 and TRBJ1-1; D may be TRBD1 (5 bases). This clonotype was sampled from a human donor with non-small cell lung cancer who had stable disease on radiotherapy plus ipilimumab. The CDR3 sequence: CATQSTGETEAFF. As DNA, the CDR3 is TGTGCCACACAATCTACAGGTGAGACTGAAGCTTTCTTT. The whole variable domain, filled in from reference TRBV2 and TRBJ1-1, reads EPEVTQTPSHQVTQMGQEVILRCVPISNHLYFYWYRQILGQKVEFLVSFYNNEISEKSEIFDDQFSVERPDGSNFTLKIRSTKLEDSAMYFCATQSTGETEAFFGQGTRLTVV.